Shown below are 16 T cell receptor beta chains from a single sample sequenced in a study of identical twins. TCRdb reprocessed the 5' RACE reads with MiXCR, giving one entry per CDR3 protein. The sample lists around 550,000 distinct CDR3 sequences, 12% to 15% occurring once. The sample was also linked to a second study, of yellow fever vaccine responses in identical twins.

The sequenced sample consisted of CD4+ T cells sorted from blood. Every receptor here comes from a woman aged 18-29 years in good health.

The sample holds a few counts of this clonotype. Here the CDR3 DNA reads TGTGCCAGCAGTTTACCCGGAGTAAAGCAGTACTTC. This encodes CASSLPGVKQYF. V is TRBV28 and J is TRBJ2-7; D remains ambiguous. CDR1 is MDHEN and CDR2 is SYDVKM in the germline V gene. The germline V and J ends were trimmed by 2 bases and 8 bases, with 10 bases remaining between them. The CDR3 runs 12 residues.

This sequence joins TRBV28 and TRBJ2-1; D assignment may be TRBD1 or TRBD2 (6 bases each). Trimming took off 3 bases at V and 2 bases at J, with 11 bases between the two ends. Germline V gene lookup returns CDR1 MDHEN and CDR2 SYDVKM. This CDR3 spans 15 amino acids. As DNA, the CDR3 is TGTGCCAGCAGTTTTGAGGGGGGTGCCTACAATGAGCAGTTCTTC. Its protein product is CASSFEGGAYNEQFF.

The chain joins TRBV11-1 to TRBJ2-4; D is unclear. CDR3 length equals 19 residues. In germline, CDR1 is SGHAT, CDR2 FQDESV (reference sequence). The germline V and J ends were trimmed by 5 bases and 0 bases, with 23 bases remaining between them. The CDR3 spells CASSHRFKDGEVAKNIQYF. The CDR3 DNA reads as TGTGCCAGCAGCCACCGTTTTAAAGACGGCGAGGTAGCCAAAAACATTCAGTACTTC. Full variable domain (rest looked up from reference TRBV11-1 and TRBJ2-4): EAEVAQSPRYKITEKSQAVAFWCDPISGHATLYWYRQILGQGPELLVQFQDESVVDDSQLPKDRFSAERLKGVDSTLKIQPAELGDSAMYLCASSHRFKDGEVAKNIQYFGAGTRLSVL.

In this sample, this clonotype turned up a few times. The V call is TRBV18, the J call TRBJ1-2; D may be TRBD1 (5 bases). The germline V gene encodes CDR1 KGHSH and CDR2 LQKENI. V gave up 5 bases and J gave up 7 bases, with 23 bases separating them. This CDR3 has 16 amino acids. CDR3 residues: CASSSWGVTGLLGYTF. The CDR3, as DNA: TGTGCCAGCTCATCATGGGGGGTAACTGGTCTTCTTGGCTACACCTTC.

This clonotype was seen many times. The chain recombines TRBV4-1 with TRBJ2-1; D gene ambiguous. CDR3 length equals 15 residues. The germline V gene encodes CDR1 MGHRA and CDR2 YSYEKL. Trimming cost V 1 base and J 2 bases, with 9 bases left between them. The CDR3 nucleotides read TGCGCCAGCAGCCAAGGCACCGTAACCTACAATGAGCAGTTCTTC. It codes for CASSQGTVTYNEQFF.

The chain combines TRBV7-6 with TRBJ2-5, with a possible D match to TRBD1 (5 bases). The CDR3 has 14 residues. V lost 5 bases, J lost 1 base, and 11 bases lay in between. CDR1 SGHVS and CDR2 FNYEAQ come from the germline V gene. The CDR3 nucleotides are TGTGCCAGCAGCCCAGGGATCAGCCAAGAGACCCAGTACTTC. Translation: CASSPGISQETQYF.

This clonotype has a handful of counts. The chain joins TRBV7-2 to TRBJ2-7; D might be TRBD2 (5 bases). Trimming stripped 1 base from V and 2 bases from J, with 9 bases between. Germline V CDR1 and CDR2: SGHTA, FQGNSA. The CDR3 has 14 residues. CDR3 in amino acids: CASSLVSAAYEQYF. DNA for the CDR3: TGTGCCAGCAGCTTAGTTAGCGCCGCCTACGAGCAGTACTTC.

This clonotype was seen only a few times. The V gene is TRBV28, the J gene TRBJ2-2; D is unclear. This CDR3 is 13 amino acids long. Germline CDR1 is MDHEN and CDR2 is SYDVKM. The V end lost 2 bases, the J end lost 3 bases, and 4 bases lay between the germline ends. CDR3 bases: TGTGCCAGCAGTTTACAGTACACCGGGGAGCTGTTTTTT. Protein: CASSLQYTGELFF.

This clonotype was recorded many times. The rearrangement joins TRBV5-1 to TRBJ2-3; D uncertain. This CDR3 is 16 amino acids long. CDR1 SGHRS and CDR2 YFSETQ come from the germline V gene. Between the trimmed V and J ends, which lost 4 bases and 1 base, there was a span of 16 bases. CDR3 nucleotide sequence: TGCGCCAGCAGCCCGGCCGTGATAACCGGCACAGATACGCAGTATTTT. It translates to CASSPAVITGTDTQYF.

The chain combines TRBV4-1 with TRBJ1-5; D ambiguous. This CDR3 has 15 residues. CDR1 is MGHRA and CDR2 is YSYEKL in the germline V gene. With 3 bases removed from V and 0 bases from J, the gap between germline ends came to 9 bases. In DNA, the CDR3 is TGCGCCAGCAGCCACTACAGAAATAGCAATCAGCCCCAGCATTTT. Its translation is CASSHYRNSNQPQHF.

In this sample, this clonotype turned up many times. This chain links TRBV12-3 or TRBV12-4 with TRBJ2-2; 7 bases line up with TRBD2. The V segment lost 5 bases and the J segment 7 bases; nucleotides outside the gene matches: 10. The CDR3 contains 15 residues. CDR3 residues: CASSPRAGELGELFF. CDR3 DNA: TGTGCCAGCAGTCCGAGGGCGGGGGAGCTCGGGGAGCTGTTTTTT.

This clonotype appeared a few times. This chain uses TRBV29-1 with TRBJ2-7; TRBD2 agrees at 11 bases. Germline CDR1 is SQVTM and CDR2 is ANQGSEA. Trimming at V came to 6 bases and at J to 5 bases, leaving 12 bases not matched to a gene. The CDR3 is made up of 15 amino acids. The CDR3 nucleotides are TGCAGCGTAGCTGTACTAGCGGGAGATCGGGACGAGCAGTACTTC. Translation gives CSVAVLAGDRDEQYF.

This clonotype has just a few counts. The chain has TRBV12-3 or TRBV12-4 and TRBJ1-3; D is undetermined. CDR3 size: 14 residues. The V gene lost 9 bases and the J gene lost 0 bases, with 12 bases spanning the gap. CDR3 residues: CASLKAGSGNTIYF. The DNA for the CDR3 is TGTGCCAGTCTCAAGGCGGGCTCTGGAAACACCATATATTTT.

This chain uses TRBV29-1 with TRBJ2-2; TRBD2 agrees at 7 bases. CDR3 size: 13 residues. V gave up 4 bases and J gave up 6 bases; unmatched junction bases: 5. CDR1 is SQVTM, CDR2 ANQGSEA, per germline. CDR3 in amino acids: CSVGSGKAGELFF. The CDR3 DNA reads TGCAGCGTTGGGAGCGGGAAAGCCGGGGAGCTGTTTTTT.

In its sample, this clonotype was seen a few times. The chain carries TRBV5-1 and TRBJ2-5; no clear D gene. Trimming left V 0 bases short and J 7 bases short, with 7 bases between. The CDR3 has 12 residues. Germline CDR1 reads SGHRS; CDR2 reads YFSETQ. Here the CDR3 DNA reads TGCGCCAGCAGCTTGGAAGCCGGGACCCAGTACTTC. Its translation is CASSLEAGTQYF.

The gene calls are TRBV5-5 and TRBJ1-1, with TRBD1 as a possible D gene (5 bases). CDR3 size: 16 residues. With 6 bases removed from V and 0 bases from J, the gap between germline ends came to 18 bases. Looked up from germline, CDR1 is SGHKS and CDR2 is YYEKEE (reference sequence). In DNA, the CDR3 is TGTGCCAGCACCAAGACCCTGGGGGACCTGAACACTGAAGCTTTCTTT. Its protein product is CASTKTLGDLNTEAFF.